Listed below are T cell receptor beta chains from one sample, sequenced in a study of blood T cell repertoires in COVID-19. TCRdb's copy holds only in-frame clones and misses some; the assay was immunoSEQ multiplex PCR. The sample yields approximately 300,000 clones, about 85% seen once. Sequenced input: peripheral blood. Receptors were obtained from a woman aged 45-59 years with active or convalescent COVID-19. The CDR3 runs from the conserved cysteine through the conserved F or W. A D gene is named only where the DNA matches it firmly. Rows may omit the clone size; those that give it use once, few, many or a size class.

TGTGCCAGCAGCTTGGTCCCGGGAGCCCTGAACACTGAAGCTTTCTTT,CASSLVPGALNTEAFF,-,few,TRBJ1-1,TRBV5-6
TGTGCCAGCAGGATGGCTGGGGCGGAAAATGAGCAGTTCTTC,CASRMAGAENEQFF,-,-,TRBJ2-1,TRBV6-5
TGTGCCAGCAGCTTAGGTCGGGGATATGGCTACACCTTC,CASSLGRGYGYTF,-,-,TRBJ1-2,TRBV7-6
TGTGCCAGCAGTGAAGGGTTTCGAAGGGGCGCAGAGAACATTCAGTACTTC,CASSEGFRRGAENIQYF,-,-,TRBJ2-4,TRBV6-1
TGTGCCAGCAGCTCCTGGACAGAAATACTATCTGGGGCCAACGTCCTGACTTTC,CASSSWTEILSGANVLTF,-,-,TRBJ2-6,TRBV5-6
TGTGCCAGCAGTCCAACTACGGCCCGTAACTATGGCTACACCTTC,CASSPTTARNYGYTF,-,-,TRBJ1-2,TRBV28
TGTGCCACCCGCGGGACTAGCGGATACAATGAGCAGTTCTTC,CATRGTSGYNEQFF,TRBD2,-,TRBJ2-1,TRBV2
TGTGCCAGCAGCTTACCGGGACAAGAGACCCAGTACTTC,CASSLPGQETQYF,-,-,TRBJ2-5,TRBV7-9
TGTGCCAGCAGTTTATCGTCGGCAGGGCAACACGAGCAGTACTTC,CASSLSSAGQHEQYF,-,-,TRBJ2-7,TRBV27
TGCGCCAGCAGCCTAGCGGGACCTTCTTTGGAGACCCAGTACTTC,CASSLAGPSLETQYF,TRBD2,-,TRBJ2-5,TRBV4-1
TGTGCCAGCAGCAAAGTCGCGGGAGGGCCCCGTTGTGCCTACGAGCAGTACTTC,CASSKVAGGPRCAYEQYF,-,-,TRBJ2-7,TRBV21-1
TGTGCCAGCTCAGGGCCTAGTTCTGGCTACACCTTC,CASSGPSSGYTF,-,-,TRBJ1-2,TRBV12-3/TRBV12-4
TGTGCCAGCGCTACACAGGGGGCGGGGGAGACCCAGTACTTC,CASATQGAGETQYF,TRBD1,-,TRBJ2-5,TRBV27
TGTGCCAGCAGCTTAACCCCCTCGGCGGGAGTAGGCCCCGGGGAGCTGTTTTTT,CASSLTPSAGVGPGELFF,TRBD2,-,TRBJ2-2,TRBV7-8
TGTGCCAGCAGCTCGAGCGGGGGGTTCTACAATGAGCAGTTCTTC,CASSSSGGFYNEQFF,TRBD2,-,TRBJ2-1,TRBV7-2
TGTGCCAGCAGTTTCGGGGATCAGCCCCAGCATTTT,CASSFGDQPQHF,-,-,TRBJ1-5,TRBV12-3/TRBV12-4
TGTGCCAGCAGCGAATTAGCGGAAATAAACTCCTACGAGCAGTACTTC,CASSELAEINSYEQYF,-,once,TRBJ2-7,TRBV7-8
TGCGCCAGCAGCTTGGTGACTGGAGGGGACACTGAAGCTTTCTTT,CASSLVTGGDTEAFF,-,-,TRBJ1-1,TRBV5-1
TGTGCCAGCAGTTACGCCCGAGCCCAGCATTTT,CASSYARAQHF,-,-,TRBJ1-5,TRBV6-6
TGCGCCAGCAGCGAGCAGGGGGCAGCGTTAAATGAGCAGTTCTTC,CASSEQGAALNEQFF,TRBD1,-,TRBJ2-1,TRBV5-1
TGTGCCAGTAGTTCAAACTTCGGGACTGGAGCTTTCTTT,CASSSNFGTGAFF,-,-,TRBJ1-1,TRBV19
-,CASSKEVWGGGAFSETQYF,-,-,TRBJ2-5,TRBV21-1
TGTGCCAGCAGCTTGGCTCTGTCGGGAGGGAATGAGCAGTTCTTC,CASSLALSGGNEQFF,TRBD2,-,TRBJ2-1,TRBV5-8
TGCGCCAGCAGCTTCGGCACAGATACGCAGTATTTT,CASSFGTDTQYF,-,once,TRBJ2-3,TRBV5-1
TGTGCCAGCAGTGGCACACAGGGTTCCTATAATTCACCCCTCCACTTT,CASSGTQGSYNSPLHF,-,once,TRBJ1-6,TRBV28
TGTGCCACCAGTGAGTCCGGGACACCGAACACTGAAGCTTTCTTT,CATSESGTPNTEAFF,-,few,TRBJ1-1,TRBV24-1
TGTGCCAGTAACAAGGGGTCCGGTTCAAGCCTCCACTTT,CASNKGSGSSLHF,-,-,TRBJ1-6,TRBV19
TGCGCCAGCAGCCGAGGGGGACTAGCCTTCCTTGGGAATGAGCAGTTCTTC,CASSRGGLAFLGNEQFF,TRBD2,-,TRBJ2-1,TRBV4-1
TGTGCCAGCAGGCGATCGGCGGGGGGTAATCAGCCCCAGCATTTT,CASRRSAGGNQPQHF,-,-,TRBJ1-5,TRBV9
TGTGCCTGGACCTTACGGGGACTTTACAATGAGCAGTTCTTC,CAWTLRGLYNEQFF,-,-,TRBJ2-1,TRBV30
TGTGCCAGCAGCTCCAGGGGGCGAGGCGGCTACAATGAGCAGTTCTTC,CASSSRGRGGYNEQFF,TRBD1,-,TRBJ2-1,TRBV5-6
TGTGCCAGCAGCCAAGCCGGTTTCGGTAAATCGCTCAATGAGCAGTTCTTC,CASSQAGFGKSLNEQFF,-,-,TRBJ2-1,TRBV3-1/TRBV3-2
TGTGCCAGCAGTGAATGGAGTAGCGGGAGAAACGAGCAGTACTTC,CASSEWSSGRNEQYF,TRBD2,few,TRBJ2-7,TRBV25-1